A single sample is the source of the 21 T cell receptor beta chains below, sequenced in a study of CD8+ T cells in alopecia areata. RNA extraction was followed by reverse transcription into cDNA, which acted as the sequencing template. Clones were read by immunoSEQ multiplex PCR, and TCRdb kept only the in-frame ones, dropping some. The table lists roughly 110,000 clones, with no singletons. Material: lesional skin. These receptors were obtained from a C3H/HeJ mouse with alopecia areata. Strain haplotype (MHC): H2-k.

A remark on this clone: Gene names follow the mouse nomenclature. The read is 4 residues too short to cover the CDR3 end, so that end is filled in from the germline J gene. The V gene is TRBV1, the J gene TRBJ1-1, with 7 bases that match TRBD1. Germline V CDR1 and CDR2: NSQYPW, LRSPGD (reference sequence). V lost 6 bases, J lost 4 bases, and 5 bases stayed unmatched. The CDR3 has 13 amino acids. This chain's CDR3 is CTCREGAGTEVFF. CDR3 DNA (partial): TGCACCTGCAGAGAGGGGGCTGGCACA.

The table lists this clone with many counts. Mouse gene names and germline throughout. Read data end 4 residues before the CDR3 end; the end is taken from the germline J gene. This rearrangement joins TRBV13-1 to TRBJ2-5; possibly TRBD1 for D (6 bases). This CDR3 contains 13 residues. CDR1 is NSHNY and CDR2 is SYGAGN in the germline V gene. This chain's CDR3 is CASSDVQGDTQYF. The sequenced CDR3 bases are TGTGCCAGCAGTGATGTCCAGGGGGAC.

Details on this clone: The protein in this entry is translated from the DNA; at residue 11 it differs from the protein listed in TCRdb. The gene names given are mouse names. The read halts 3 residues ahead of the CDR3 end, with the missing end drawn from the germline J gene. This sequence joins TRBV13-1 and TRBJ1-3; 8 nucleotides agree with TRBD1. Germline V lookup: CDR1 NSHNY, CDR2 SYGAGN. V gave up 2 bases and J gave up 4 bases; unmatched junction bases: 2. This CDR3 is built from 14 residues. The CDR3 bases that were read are TGTGCCAGCAGTGAACAGGGGGTCGGAAATACG. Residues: CASSEQGVGNT. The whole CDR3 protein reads CASSEQGVGNTLYF.

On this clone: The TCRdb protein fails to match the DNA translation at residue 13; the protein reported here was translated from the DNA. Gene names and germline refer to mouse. Incomplete CDR3 DNA: TGCACCTGCAGTGCAGATAGGGGGGCGGGAAATTCGCCC. Translation: CTCSADRGAGNSP. The full CDR3 protein reads CTCSADRGAGNSPLYF. This chain links TRBV1 with TRBJ1-6, with D perhaps TRBD1 (6 bases). The CDR3 end lies 3 residues beyond the end of the read and is filled in from the germline J gene. TRBJ1-6 is an ORF; its function is uncertain. Germline-derived CDR1 and CDR2 are NSQYPW and LRSPGD (reference sequence). V was trimmed by 0 bases and J by 7 bases, leaving 13 bases between them. This CDR3 comprises 16 residues.

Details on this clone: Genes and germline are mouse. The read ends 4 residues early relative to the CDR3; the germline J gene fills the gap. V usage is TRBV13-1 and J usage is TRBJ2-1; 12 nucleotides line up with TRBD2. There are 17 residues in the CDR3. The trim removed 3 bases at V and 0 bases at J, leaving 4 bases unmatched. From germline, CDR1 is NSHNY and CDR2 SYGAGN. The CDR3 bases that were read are TGTGCCAGCAGTGTGGACTGGGGGGGTAATAACTATGCT. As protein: CASSVDWGGNNYA. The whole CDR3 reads CASSVDWGGNNYAEQFF.

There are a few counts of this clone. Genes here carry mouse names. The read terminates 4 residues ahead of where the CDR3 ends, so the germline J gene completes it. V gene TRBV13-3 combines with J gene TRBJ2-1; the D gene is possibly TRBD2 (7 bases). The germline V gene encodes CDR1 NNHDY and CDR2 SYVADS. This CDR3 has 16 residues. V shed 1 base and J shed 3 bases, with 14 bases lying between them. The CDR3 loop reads CASSDLGGKSYAEQFF. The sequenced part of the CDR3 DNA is TGTGCCAGCAGTGATTTGGGGGGCAAATCCTATGCT.

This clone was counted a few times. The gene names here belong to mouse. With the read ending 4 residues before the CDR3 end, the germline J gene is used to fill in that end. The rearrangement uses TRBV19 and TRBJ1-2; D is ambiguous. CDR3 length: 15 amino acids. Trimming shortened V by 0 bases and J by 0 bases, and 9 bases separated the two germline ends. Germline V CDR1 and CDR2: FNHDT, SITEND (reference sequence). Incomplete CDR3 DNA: TGTGCCAGCAGTATAGATTACAGCCCAAACTCC. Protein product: CASSIDYSPNS. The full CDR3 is CASSIDYSPNSDYTF.

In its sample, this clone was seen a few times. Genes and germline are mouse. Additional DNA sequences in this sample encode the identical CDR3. CDR3 DNA, as far as it was read: TGCACCTGCAGTGCCCCGGGGGGAAGTCAAAAC. Translation gives CTCSAPGGSQN. The CDR3 in full is CTCSAPGGSQNTLYF. V and J are TRBV1 and TRBJ2-4; TRBD2 might be the D (6 bases). The sequenced fragment ends 4 residues before the CDR3 boundary, so the rest is inferred from the germline J gene. Trimming removed 3 bases from V and 0 bases from J, with 10 bases in between. The germline CDR1 and CDR2 sequences are NSQYPW and LRSPGD (reference sequence). This CDR3 comprises 15 residues. Supplemented by reference TRBV1 and TRBJ2-4, the full variable domain reads VTLLEQNPRWRLVPRGQAVNLRCILKNSQYPWMSWYQQDLQKQLQWLFTLRSPGDKEVKSLPGADYLATRVTDTELRLQVANMSQGRTLYCTCSAPGGSQNTLYFGAGTRLSVL.

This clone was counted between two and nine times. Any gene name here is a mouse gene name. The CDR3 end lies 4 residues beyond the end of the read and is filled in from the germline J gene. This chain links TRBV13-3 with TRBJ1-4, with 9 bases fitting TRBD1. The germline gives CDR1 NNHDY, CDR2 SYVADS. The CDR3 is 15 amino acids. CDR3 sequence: CASSGRDRDGERLFF. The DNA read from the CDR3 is TGTGCCAGCAGTGGCCGGGACAGGGATGGCGAA.

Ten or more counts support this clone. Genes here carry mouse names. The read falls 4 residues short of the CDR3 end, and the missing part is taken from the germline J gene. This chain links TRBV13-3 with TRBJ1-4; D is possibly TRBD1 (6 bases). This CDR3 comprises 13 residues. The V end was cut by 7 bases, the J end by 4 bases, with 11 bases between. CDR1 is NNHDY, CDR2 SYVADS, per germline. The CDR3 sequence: CASSGHLNERLFF. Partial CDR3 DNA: TGTGCCAGCTCGGGACACCTCAACGAA. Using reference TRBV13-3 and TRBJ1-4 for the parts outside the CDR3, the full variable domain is EAAVTQSPRSKVAVTGGKVTLSCHQTNNHDYMYWYRQDTGHGLRLIHYSYVADSTEKGDIPDGYKASRPSQENFSLILELASLSQTAVYFCASSGHLNERLFFGHGTKLSVL.

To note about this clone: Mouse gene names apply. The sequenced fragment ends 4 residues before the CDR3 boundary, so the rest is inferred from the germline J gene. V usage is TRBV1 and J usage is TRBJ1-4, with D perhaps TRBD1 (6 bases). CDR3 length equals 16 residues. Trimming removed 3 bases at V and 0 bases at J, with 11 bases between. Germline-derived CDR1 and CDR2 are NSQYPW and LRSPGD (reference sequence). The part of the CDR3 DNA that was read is TGCACCTGCAGTGCCGGGACAAGCATTTCCAACGAA. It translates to CTCSAGTSISNE. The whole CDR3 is CTCSAGTSISNERLFF.

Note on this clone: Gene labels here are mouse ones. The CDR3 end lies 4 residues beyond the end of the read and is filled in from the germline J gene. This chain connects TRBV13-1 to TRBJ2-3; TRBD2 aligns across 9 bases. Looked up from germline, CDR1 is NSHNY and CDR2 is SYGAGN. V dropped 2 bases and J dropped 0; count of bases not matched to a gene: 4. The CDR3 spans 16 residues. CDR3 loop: CASSEGLGVSAETLYF. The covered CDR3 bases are TGTGCCAGCAGTGAGGGACTGGGAGTTAGTGCAGAA.

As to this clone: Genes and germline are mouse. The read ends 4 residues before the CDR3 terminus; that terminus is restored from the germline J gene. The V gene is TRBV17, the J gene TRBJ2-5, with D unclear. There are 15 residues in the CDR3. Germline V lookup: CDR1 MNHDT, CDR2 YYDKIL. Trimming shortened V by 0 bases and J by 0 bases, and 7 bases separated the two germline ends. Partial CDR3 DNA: TGTGCTAGCAGTAGAGATGCAGGTAACCAAGAC. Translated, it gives CASSRDAGNQD. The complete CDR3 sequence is CASSRDAGNQDTQYF.

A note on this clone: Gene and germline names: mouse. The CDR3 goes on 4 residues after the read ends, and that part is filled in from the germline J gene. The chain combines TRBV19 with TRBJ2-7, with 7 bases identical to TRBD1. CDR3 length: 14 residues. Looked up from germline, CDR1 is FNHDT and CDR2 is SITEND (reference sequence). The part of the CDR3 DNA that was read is TGTGCCAGCAGTACCCCGGGACAGACATAT. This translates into CASSTPGQTY. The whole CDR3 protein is CASSTPGQTYEQYF.

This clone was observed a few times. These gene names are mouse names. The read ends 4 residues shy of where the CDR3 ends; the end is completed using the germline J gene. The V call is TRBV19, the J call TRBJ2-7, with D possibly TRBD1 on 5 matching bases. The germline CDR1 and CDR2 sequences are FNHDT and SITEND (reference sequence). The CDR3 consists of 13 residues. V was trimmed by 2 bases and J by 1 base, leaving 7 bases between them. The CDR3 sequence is CASSISGSYEQYF. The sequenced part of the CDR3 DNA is TGTGCCAGCAGTATCTCAGGGTCCTAT.

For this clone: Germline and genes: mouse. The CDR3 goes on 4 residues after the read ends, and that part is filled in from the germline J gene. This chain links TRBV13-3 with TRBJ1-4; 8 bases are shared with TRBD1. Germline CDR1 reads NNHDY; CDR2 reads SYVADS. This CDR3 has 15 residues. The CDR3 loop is CASSDPRGLGERLFF. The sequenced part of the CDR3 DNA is TGTGCCAGCAGTGATCCCAGGGGGCTGGGCGAA.

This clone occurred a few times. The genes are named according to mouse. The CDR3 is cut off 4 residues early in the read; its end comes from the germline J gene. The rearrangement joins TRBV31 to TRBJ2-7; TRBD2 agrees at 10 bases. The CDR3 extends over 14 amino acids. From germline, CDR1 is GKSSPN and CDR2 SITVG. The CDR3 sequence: CAWSVTGGPYEQYF. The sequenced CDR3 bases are TGTGCCTGGAGTGTGACTGGGGGGCCGTAT.

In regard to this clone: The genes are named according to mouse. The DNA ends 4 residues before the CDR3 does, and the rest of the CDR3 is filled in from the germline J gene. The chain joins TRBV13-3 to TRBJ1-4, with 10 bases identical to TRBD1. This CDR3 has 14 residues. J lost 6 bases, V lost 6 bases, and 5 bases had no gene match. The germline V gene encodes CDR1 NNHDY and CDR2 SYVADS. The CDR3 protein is CASNGDRGDERLFF. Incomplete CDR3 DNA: TGTGCCAGCAACGGGGACAGGGGAGACGAA.

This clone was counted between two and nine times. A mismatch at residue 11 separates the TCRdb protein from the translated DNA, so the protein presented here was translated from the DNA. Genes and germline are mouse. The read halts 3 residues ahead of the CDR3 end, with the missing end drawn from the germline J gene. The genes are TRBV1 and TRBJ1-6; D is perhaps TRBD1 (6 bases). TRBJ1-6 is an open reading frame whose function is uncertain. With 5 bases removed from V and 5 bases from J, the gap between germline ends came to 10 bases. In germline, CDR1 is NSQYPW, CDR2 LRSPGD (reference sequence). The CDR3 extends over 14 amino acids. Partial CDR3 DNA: TGCACCTGCAGTTGGGACAACAATAATTCGCCC. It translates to CTCSWDNNNSP. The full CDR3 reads CTCSWDNNNSPLYF.

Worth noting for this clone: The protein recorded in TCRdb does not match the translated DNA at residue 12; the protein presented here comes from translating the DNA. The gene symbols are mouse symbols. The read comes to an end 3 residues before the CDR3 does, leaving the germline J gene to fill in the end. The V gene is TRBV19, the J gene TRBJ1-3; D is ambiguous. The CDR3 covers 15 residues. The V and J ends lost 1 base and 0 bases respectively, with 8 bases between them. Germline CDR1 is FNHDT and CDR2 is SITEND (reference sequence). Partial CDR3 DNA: TGTGCCAGCAGTATAACATTACCTTCTGGAAATACG. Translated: CASSITLPSGNT. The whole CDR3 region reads CASSITLPSGNTLYF.

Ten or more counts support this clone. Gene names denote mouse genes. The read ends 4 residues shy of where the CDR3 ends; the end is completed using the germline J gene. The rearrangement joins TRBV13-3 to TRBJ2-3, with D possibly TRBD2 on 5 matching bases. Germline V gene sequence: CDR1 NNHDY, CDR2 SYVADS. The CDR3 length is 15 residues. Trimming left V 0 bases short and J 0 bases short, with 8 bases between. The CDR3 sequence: CASSDDLGSAETLYF. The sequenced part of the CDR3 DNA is TGTGCCAGCAGTGATGATCTGGGTAGTGCAGAA.